One and the same sample provided the 10 T cell receptor beta chains below, sequenced in a study of T cell repertoires in aging, cancer and after chemotherapy. A mixed TRB-A/B primer pool amplified rearranged TRB by multiplex touch-down PCR. TCRdb called the multiplex PCR reads again in MiXCR, with one record for every CDR3 protein. The table shows 10,000 to 11,000 distinct CDR3 sequences, with around 44% occurring only once. Amplification of TCR beta used genomic DNA extracted from peripheral blood. Sequencing input: blood. These receptor sequences come from a human donor in good health.

The chain combines TRBV6-1 with TRBJ2-3; D is unresolved. The CDR3 has 12 amino acids. CDR1 is MNHNS and CDR2 is SASEGT in the germline V gene. V was trimmed by 6 bases and J by 0 bases, leaving 4 bases between them. CDR3 sequence reads: CASRKSTDTQYF. For the CDR3, the DNA is TGTGCCAGCAGAAAGAGCACAGATACGCAGTATTTT.

J is TRBJ2-1 and V is TRBV6-1; D unresolved. The V gene lost 6 bases and the J gene lost 1 base, with 7 bases spanning the gap. The V gene's germline CDR1 is MNHNS and CDR2 SASEGT. The CDR3 totals 13 residues. CDR3 in DNA: TGTGCCAGCAGATCGGTTTCCTACAATGAGCAGTTCTTC. This encodes CASRSVSYNEQFF.

This clonotype showed up just a few times. This chain links TRBV7-9 with TRBJ2-2; weak D call: TRBD1 (6 bases). Germline V gives CDR1 SEHNR, CDR2 FQNEAQ (reference sequence). Trimming removed 7 bases at V and 5 bases at J, with 26 bases between. The CDR3 sequence is 18 residues long. CDR3: CASTQGRGPPSGTGELFF. CDR3 in DNA: TGTGCCAGCACCCAGGGGCGCGGGCCACCCTCGGGGACCGGGGAGCTGTTTTTT.

V is TRBV6-5 and J is TRBJ2-1; D remains ambiguous. This CDR3 has 9 amino acids. The germline CDR1 and CDR2 sequences are MNHEY and SVGAGI. V was trimmed by 5 bases and J by 14 bases, leaving 7 bases between them. The CDR3 loop reads CASSGKEFF. CDR3 nucleotide sequence: TGTGCCAGCAGTGGGAAAGAGTTCTTC.

CDR3 sequence reads: CASGRYGQSQETQYF. As DNA, the CDR3 is TGTGCCAGCGGGAGGTATGGACAGTCCCAAGAGACCCAGTACTTC. The chain recombines TRBV12-3 or TRBV12-4 with TRBJ2-5; D might be TRBD1 or TRBD2, each matching 6 bases. CDR3 length: 15 residues. Trimming took 8 bases from V and 1 from J, leaving 17 bases between them.

V is TRBV6-5 and J is TRBJ2-7, with D perhaps assigned TRBD1 or TRBD2 (5 bases each). Germline CDR1 is MNHEY and CDR2 is SVGAGI. Trimming shortened V by 2 bases and J by 0 bases, and 11 bases separated the two germline ends. The CDR3 is 15 residues long. The CDR3 sequence is CASSYTGTASYEQYF. The CDR3 DNA follows: TGTGCCAGCAGTTACACCGGGACGGCCTCCTACGAGCAGTACTTC.

This rearrangement joins TRBV7-2 to TRBJ1-4; unclear D gene. CDR1 SGHTA and CDR2 FQGNSA come from the germline V gene. The CDR3 spans 13 residues. Trimming stripped 8 bases from V and 0 bases from J, with 7 bases between. For the CDR3, the DNA is TGTGCCAGCTCCCCCTCAACTAATGAAAAACTGTTTTTT. Residues: CASSPSTNEKLFF.

V and J are TRBV6-2 or TRBV6-3 and TRBJ2-7; D ambiguous. The V gene lost 0 bases and the J gene lost 0 bases, with 9 bases spanning the gap. Germline lookup yields CDR1 MNHEY and CDR2 SVGEGT. The CDR3 has 15 residues. The CDR3 is CASSYSMGLSYEQYV. CDR3 DNA: TGTGCCAGCAGTTACTCGATGGGCCTCTCCTACGAGCAGTACGTC.

This clonotype was detected a few times. The rearrangement uses TRBV12-3 or TRBV12-4 and TRBJ1-2, with D possibly TRBD1 on 6 matching bases. The V and J ends lost 4 bases and 1 base respectively, with 16 bases between them. The CDR3 sequence is 16 residues long. The CDR3 loop reads CASSSLGTTFNYGYTF. The CDR3 DNA follows: TGTGCCAGCAGTTCCCTCGGGACAACTTTTAACTATGGCTACACCTTC.

The chain has TRBV12-5 and TRBJ2-7, with D possibly matching TRBD1 (6 bases). There are 14 residues in the CDR3. CDR1 and CDR2 (germline): LGHNT, FRNRAP. Trimming pared 3 bases from V and 4 bases from J, leaving 13 bases between. The CDR3 DNA is TGTGCTAGTGGTTTCGGAACAGGGAGATACGAGCAGTACTTC. Its protein is CASGFGTGRYEQYF.